These 17 T cell receptor beta chains were all obtained from the same sample, sequenced in a study of T cells in Graves' hyperthyroidism and ophthalmopathy (dated by TCRdb to about 2019). The method behind the library was multiplex PCR. Sequenced using an Illumina HiSeq 2000. TCR beta CDR3 regions were amplified from RNA transcripts. The TCR CDR3 was subjected to a first round of RT-PCR using the HTBI primer set and the Qiagen OneStep RT-PCR kit. TCRdb reprocessing: public reads trimmed at Q25 with fastp, clones called with MiXCR, in-frame beta chains kept. Identical CDR3 protein sequences are pooled into one entry, listed with their most common genes and DNA. Within this sample are more than 500,000 distinct CDR3 sequences, with 46% of them counted one time only. Of the sample, about two fifths is held by the ten largest clones. Sequencing was performed on peripheral blood or thyroid tissue (not recorded which). These receptors were taken from an adult woman with Graves' disease, either hyperthyroidism or ophthalmopathy (not recorded which).

The V and J genes are TRBV11-2 and TRBJ1-2, with 7 nucleotides matching TRBD1. CDR1 is SGHAT, CDR2 FQNNGV, per germline. After removal of 5 bases from V and 5 bases from J, the junction contained 8 bases not matched to a gene. The CDR3 is made up of 14 amino acids. DNA for the CDR3: TGTGCCAGCAGCCTACAGGGGAGGAGTTATGGCTACACCTTC. It specifies CASSLQGRSYGYTF.

Remarks on this clonotype: A read error may account for a junction end that differs from germline. This rearrangement joins TRBV2 to TRBJ2-6, with TRBD2 identical over 7 bases. The CDR3 spans 13 residues. The germline V gene encodes CDR1 SNHLY and CDR2 FYNNEI. The chain's CDR3 is CASRRTGGGTEAF. The CDR3 DNA is TGTGCCAGCAGACGGACGGGAGGAGGTACTGAAGCTTTC.

The chain carries TRBV10-3 and TRBJ1-1; TRBD1 aligns across 11 bases. Trimming removed 6 bases from V and 14 bases from J; junction bases left unmatched: 5. The CDR3 is made up of 11 amino acids. Germline V lookup: CDR1 ENHRY, CDR2 SYGVKD. DNA of the CDR3: TGTGCCATCAGGGGACAGGGGGTGTGGTTCTTT. As protein: CAIRGQGVWFF.

This clonotype was seen at least ten times. The chain joins TRBV14 to TRBJ2-7; 13 nucleotides line up with TRBD2. With V trimmed by 2 bases and J by 2 bases, 3 bases remained unmatched. The length of the CDR3 is 16 residues. Germline CDR1 is SGHDN and CDR2 is FVKESK. The CDR3 is CASSQSGLAGAYEQYF. In DNA, the CDR3 is TGTGCCAGCAGCCAATCAGGACTAGCGGGAGCCTACGAGCAGTACTTC.

About this clonotype itself: A junction end diverges from the germline sequence, so it may reflect a read error. The V gene is TRBV2, the J gene TRBJ1-2, with TRBD1 as a possible D gene (5 bases). Per the germline V gene, CDR1 is SNHLY and CDR2 is FYNNEI. The CDR3 totals 16 residues. The CDR3 coding sequence is TGTGCCAGCAGTGTAGACGCCGGTGGACAAGGCTATGGCCACACCTTC. It specifies CASSVDAGGQGYGHTF.

On this clonotype: A single base separates this from a much larger clone, so it may be a read error. The genes are TRBV11-2 and TRBJ1-1; D is ambiguous. Germline values: CDR1 SGHAT, CDR2 FQNNGV. This CDR3 contains 16 residues. V was cut by 6 bases and J by 1 base, with 18 bases left in between. In DNA, the CDR3 is TGTGCCAGCAGATTTCTTTGGTCGACGTGGAACACTGAAGCTTTCTTT. This encodes CASRFLWSTWNTEAFF. The full variable domain, rest sourced from reference TRBV11-2 and TRBJ1-1, is EAGVAQSPRYKIIEKRQSVAFWCNPISGHATLYWYQQILGQGPKLLIQFQNNGVVDDSQLPKDRFSAERLKGVDSTLKIQPAKLEDSAVYLCASRFLWSTWNTEAFFGQGTRLTVV.

This clonotype appeared once. The chain has TRBV19 and TRBJ2-2; 11 nucleotides align to TRBD2. With V trimmed by 7 bases and J by 2 bases, 9 bases remained unmatched. CDR1 is LNHDA, CDR2 SQIVND, per germline (reference sequence). The CDR3 sequence is 17 residues long. As DNA, the CDR3 is TGTGCCAGTATTCGATTCGGGACTAGCGGTAACACCGGGGAGCTGTTTTTT. This sequence encodes CASIRFGTSGNTGELFF.

The genes are TRBV20-1 and TRBJ1-2; D remains unclear. The germline V gene encodes CDR1 DFQATT and CDR2 SNEGSKA (reference sequence). The CDR3 has 9 amino acids. V was shortened by 5 bases and J by 5 bases, with 3 bases between the two germline ends. CDR3 residues: CSAPYGYTF. Here the CDR3 DNA reads TGCAGTGCTCCATATGGCTACACCTTC.

This clonotype was recorded many times. V gene TRBV20-1 combines with J gene TRBJ2-7, with TRBD2 matching 7 bases. The CDR3 has 15 residues. Germline loops: CDR1 DFQATT, CDR2 SNEGSKA (reference sequence). The V gene end was trimmed by 0 bases and the J gene end by 1 base; junction bases not matched to a gene: 6. The DNA for the CDR3 is TGCAGTGCTAGAGAGGCTAGCGGAGGTTCCTACGAGCAGTACTTC. This encodes CSAREASGGSYEQYF.

V is TRBV3-1 and J is TRBJ1-2; D call uncertain. Germline values: CDR1 LGHDT, CDR2 YNNKEL (reference sequence). The CDR3 runs to 14 residues. The ends were cut back, 4 bases at V and 1 base at J, with 10 bases in the middle. The DNA for the CDR3 is TGTGCCAGCAGCCCTCCGGTTCATAACTATGGCTACACCTTC. It translates to CASSPPVHNYGYTF.

This rearrangement joins TRBV7-2 to TRBJ2-5; 10 nucleotides align to TRBD2. Per germline, CDR1 SGHTA and CDR2 FQGNSA. J gave up 5 bases and V 3 bases, and 6 bases lay outside the gene matches. The CDR3 has 15 amino acids. This chain's CDR3 is CASSFSSGRVETQYF. The DNA of the CDR3 is TGTGCCAGCAGCTTCTCAAGCGGGAGGGTGGAGACCCAGTACTTC.

This clonotype was seen a handful of times. The V and J genes are TRBV2 and TRBJ2-5, with TRBD1 as a possible D gene (6 bases). V lost 8 bases and J 4 bases, leaving 8 bases between the germline ends. The CDR3 loop spans 11 amino acids. The germline V gene has CDR1 SNHLY and CDR2 FYNNEI. The CDR3 reads CASDRRETQYF. The CDR3 DNA follows: TGTGCCAGCGACAGGCGAGAGACCCAGTACTTC.

The gene calls are TRBV2 and TRBJ2-5; D is ambiguous. The CDR3 consists of 11 residues. CDR1 is SNHLY and CDR2 is FYNNEI in the germline V gene. Trimming left V 3 bases short and J 5 bases short, with 4 bases between. Here the CDR3 reads CASSDSETQYF. The CDR3 DNA is TGTGCCAGCAGTGATTCGGAGACCCAGTACTTC.

The gene calls are TRBV10-2 and TRBJ2-5, with D perhaps TRBD2 (6 bases). Per germline, CDR1 WSHSY and CDR2 SAAADI. The CDR3 totals 14 residues. The ends were cut back, 7 bases at V and 5 bases at J, with 17 bases in the middle. This CDR3 reads CASTSLASGETQYF. CDR3 nucleotide sequence: TGCGCCAGCACCTCCCTAGCGTCTGGTGAGACCCAGTACTTC.

The chain uses TRBV2 and TRBJ2-7; D may be TRBD1 (6 bases). The CDR3 is 17 residues long. Germline V gene lookup returns CDR1 SNHLY and CDR2 FYNNEI. Trimming stripped 5 bases from V and 2 bases from J, with 22 bases between. The CDR3 is CASSPLGAERLTYEQYF. CDR3 in DNA: TGTGCCAGCAGTCCCCTGGGGGCCGAGCGCCTGACCTACGAGCAGTACTTC.

This clonotype was seen ten or more times. The chain links TRBV5-6 to TRBJ1-1; D perhaps matches TRBD1 (5 bases). V lost 4 bases to trimming and J lost 3 bases, with 10 bases between them. Per the germline V gene, CDR1 is SGHDT and CDR2 is YYEEEE. This CDR3 is built from 13 residues. The DNA for the CDR3 is TGTGCCAGCAGCCGGGGGATTTACACTGAAGCTTTCTTT. This gives the protein CASSRGIYTEAFF.

The chain combines TRBV5-4 with TRBJ2-1, with 9 bases matching TRBD2. This CDR3 is built from 15 residues. J lost 9 bases, V lost 1 base, and 8 bases had no gene match. Germline assignment: CDR1 SGHNT and CDR2 YYREEE (reference sequence). For the CDR3, the DNA is TGTGCCAGCAGCTTGAAAATAGCGGGAGCGGGTGAGCAGTTCTTC. Amino acid sequence: CASSLKIAGAGEQFF.